The 16 T cell receptor beta chains in this list originate from one sample, sequenced in a study of breast tumors, draining lymph nodes, adjacent tissues. Axillary draining lymph nodes of breast cancer patients supplied the node samples. A single record per CDR3 protein comes from TCRdb applying MiXCR to the multiplex PCR reads. The profile shows 200,000 or so distinct CDR3 sequences, about 32% of them singletons. The sample consisted of axillary lymph node tissue. The origin of the receptors is a female donor with breast cancer. Some clones in this sample may be carry-over from other donors' samples.

The chain recombines TRBV20-1 with TRBJ1-2, with no clear D. V lost 1 base, J lost 11 bases, and 11 bases lay in between. Germline assignment: CDR1 DFQATT and CDR2 SNEGSKA (reference sequence). The length of the CDR3 is 11 residues. The DNA of the CDR3 is TGCAGTGCTAGAGCAACTAGCGGATACACCTTC. Protein product: CSARATSGYTF.

Comment on this clonotype: Since a much larger clone is just one base distant, this may be a read error. The rearrangement uses TRBV30 and TRBJ2-7; tentative D call: TRBD2 (5 bases). Germline CDR1 is GTSNPN and CDR2 is SVGIG (reference sequence). The CDR3 has 13 residues. V gave up 8 bases and J gave up 2 bases, with 16 bases separating them. The CDR3 nucleotides are TGTGCCCGGTCAGAGGGAACTCCCTACGAGCAGTACTTC. Amino acid sequence: CARSEGTPYEQYF. The complete variable domain, with remaining parts taken from reference TRBV30 and TRBJ2-7, reads SQTIHQWPATLVQPVGSPLSLECTVEGTSNPNLYWYRQAAGRGLQLLFYSVGIGQISSEVPQNLSASRPQDRQFILSSKKLLLSDSGFYLCARSEGTPYEQYFGPGTRLTVT.

With regard to this clonotype: Germline and junction disagree at one end, which may indicate a read error. The rearrangement joins TRBV7-7 to TRBJ2-5; 7 bases agree with TRBD2. Germline V gene lookup returns CDR1 SSHAT and CDR2 FNYEAQ (reference sequence). The CDR3 length is 15 residues. The CDR3 DNA follows: TGTGCTAGCAGCGTAGCCGGGGGGATGGAAGAGACCCAGCACTTC. This translates into CASSVAGGMEETQHF.

In its sample, this clonotype was seen once. A junction end diverges from the germline sequence, so it may reflect a read error. V gene TRBV6-2 or TRBV6-3 combines with J gene TRBJ1-1, with 11 nucleotides matching TRBD1. This CDR3 has 15 residues. From germline, CDR1 is MNHEY and CDR2 SVGEGT. The CDR3 DNA reads as TGTGCCATCAGTTACGGACAGGGGGCTTACACTGAAGCTTTCTTT. This translates into CAISYGQGAYTEAFF.

This clonotype was seen ten or more times. The V call is TRBV18, the J call TRBJ1-2; D gene uncertain. Germline CDR1 KGHSH, CDR2 LQKENI. V dropped 2 bases and J dropped 7 bases, with 11 bases sitting between them. This CDR3 contains 13 residues. In DNA, the CDR3 is TGTGCCAGCTCACCAAGCATGTCGTCTGGCTACACCTTC. Residues: CASSPSMSSGYTF.

V is TRBV7-6 and J is TRBJ2-2, with D unclear. Germline lookup yields CDR1 SGHVS and CDR2 FNYEAQ. V was shortened by 2 bases and J by 1 base, with 5 bases between the two germline ends. This CDR3 contains 14 residues. Here the CDR3 DNA reads TGTGCCAGCAGCTTAATGGGGAACACCGGGGAGCTGTTTTTT. Translation gives CASSLMGNTGELFF.

V usage is TRBV25-1 and J usage is TRBJ1-5; D is uncertain. The CDR3 consists of 14 residues. Germline V gene data show CDR1 as MGHDK and CDR2 as SYGVNS. CDR3 protein: CAREGSRDTQPQHF. In nucleotides, the CDR3 is TGTGCTAGAGAAGGGTCAAGGGATACCCAGCCCCAGCATTTT.

This clonotype was counted at least ten times. A single base separates this from a much larger clone, so it may be a read error. The chain employs TRBV6-5 and TRBJ1-2; D is unresolved. CDR3 length: 14 amino acids. Per germline, CDR1 MNHEY and CDR2 SVGAGI. The V end lost 6 bases, the J end lost 2 bases, and 13 bases lay between the germline ends. The CDR3 DNA reads TGTGCCAGCAGACAAACCGGACGGAACTATGGCTACACCTTC. This sequence encodes CASRQTGRNYGYTF.

V and J are TRBV7-2 and TRBJ2-5; TRBD2 aligns across 8 bases. The V segment lost 5 bases and the J segment 0 bases; nucleotides outside the gene matches: 8. The CDR3 has 16 amino acids. Germline CDR1 and CDR2: SGHTA and FQGNSA. The CDR3, as DNA: TGTGCCAGCAGCCCCAAAGCGGGGGACAACCAAGAGACCCAGTACTTC. It specifies CASSPKAGDNQETQYF.

CDR3 residues: CATSRDWKKNTEAFF. CDR3 in DNA: TGTGCCACCAGCAGAGATTGGAAAAAGAACACTGAAGCTTTCTTT. V gene TRBV15 combines with J gene TRBJ1-1; D gene uncertain. Germline CDR1 and CDR2: LNHNV and YYDKDF (reference sequence). V gave up 0 bases and J gave up 1 base, with 9 bases separating them. The CDR3 is 15 residues long.

This clonotype was detected ten times or more. This chain joins TRBV7-6 and TRBJ2-5, with 7 positions matching TRBD2. Trimming at V came to 4 bases and at J to 7 bases, leaving 6 bases not matched to a gene. This CDR3 contains 13 residues. The germline gives CDR1 SGHVS, CDR2 FNYEAQ. CDR3 amino acids: CASSYAGEATQYF. CDR3 DNA: TGTGCCAGCAGCTATGCGGGGGAGGCGACCCAGTACTTC.

This clonotype was detected many times. J is TRBJ2-6 and V is TRBV6-5; the D is unclear. The V gene's germline CDR1 is MNHEY and CDR2 SVGAGI. The V and J ends lost 6 bases and 0 bases respectively, with 15 bases between them. This CDR3 region has 17 residues. The chain's CDR3 is CASSPELTVSGANVLTF. The CDR3 nucleotides are TGTGCCAGCAGCCCCGAATTGACGGTCTCTGGGGCCAACGTCCTGACTTTC.

This clonotype turned up a few times. The gene calls are TRBV20-1 and TRBJ1-6; D uncertain. CDR3 length: 12 amino acids. V lost 4 bases, J lost 4 bases, and 5 bases lay in between. The germline gives CDR1 DFQATT, CDR2 SNEGSKA (reference sequence). Here the CDR3 DNA reads TGCAGTGCTACAGGTTATAATTCACCCCTCCACTTT. Translation: CSATGYNSPLHF.

The V and J genes are TRBV9 and TRBJ2-3; 12 bases agree with TRBD2. This CDR3 has 18 amino acids. The germline V gene encodes CDR1 SGDLS and CDR2 YYNGEE. The trim removed 0 bases at V and 11 bases at J, leaving 16 bases unmatched. For the CDR3, the DNA is TGTGCCAGCAGCGTAGGACTAGCGGGAGCTCGGGCCTACAATGAGCAGTATTTT. Translating gives CASSVGLAGARAYNEQYF.

In its sample, this clonotype was seen many times. J is TRBJ2-3 and V is TRBV6-2 or TRBV6-3, with 8 bases lining up with TRBD2. V was clipped by 5 bases and J by 5 bases; unmatched bases: 3. The length of the CDR3 is 13 residues. Germline CDR1 and CDR2: MNHEY and SVGEGT. This CDR3 reads CASSSGRGDTQYF. Written as DNA, the CDR3 is TGTGCCAGCAGTAGCGGGAGAGGAGATACGCAGTATTTT.

This clonotype has more than one count but fewer than ten. With a much larger clone just one base away, this may be a read error. The chain carries TRBV20-1 and TRBJ1-3; unclear D gene. There are 14 residues in the CDR3. Germline values: CDR1 DFQATT, CDR2 SNEGSKA (reference sequence). The DNA of the CDR3 is TGCAGTGCTAGCAGAGGGTCTTTGGGAACCACCATATATTTT. Translated: CSASRGSLGTTIYF.